The clone carrying this TCR beta chain was seen once. The CDR3 extends over 18 amino acids. With 0 bases clipped from V and 2 bases from J, the junction kept 10 bases outside the gene matches. The germline CDR1 and CDR2 sequences are SGHNT and YYREEE (reference sequence). Some clones are missing from TCRdb's copy, which holds only in-frame ones; the method was immunoSEQ multiplex PCR. The table has almost 40,000 clones, under 95% seen once; the top ten hold 0.3% to 0.4%. The sample comes from a study of T cell changes during pregnancy in multiple sclerosis. This specimen was CD4+ T cells from peripheral blood mononuclear cells, taken in the third trimester of pregnancy. The chain combines TRBV5-4 with TRBJ2-7; 11 positions agree with TRBD2. The TCR originated in a female donor in good health, enrolled as a control in a pregnancy study. CDR3: CASSLEGSGRAVTYEQYF. The CDR3 DNA reads TGTGCCAGCAGCTTGGAAGGTAGCGGGAGGGCCGTAACCTACGAGCAGTACTTC.